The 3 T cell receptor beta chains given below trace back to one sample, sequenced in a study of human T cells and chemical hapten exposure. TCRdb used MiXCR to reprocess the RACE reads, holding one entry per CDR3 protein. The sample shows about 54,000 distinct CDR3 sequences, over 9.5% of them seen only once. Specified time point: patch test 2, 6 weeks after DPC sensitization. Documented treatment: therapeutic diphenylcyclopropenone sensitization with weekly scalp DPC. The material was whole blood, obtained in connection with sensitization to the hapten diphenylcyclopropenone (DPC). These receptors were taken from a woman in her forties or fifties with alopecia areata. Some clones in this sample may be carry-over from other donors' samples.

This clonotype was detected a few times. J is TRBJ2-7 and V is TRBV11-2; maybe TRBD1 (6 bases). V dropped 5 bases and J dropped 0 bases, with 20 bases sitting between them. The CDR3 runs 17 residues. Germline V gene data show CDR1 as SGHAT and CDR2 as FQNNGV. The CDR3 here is CASSPLTGSRSSYEQYF. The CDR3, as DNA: TGTGCCAGCAGCCCTCTGACAGGTTCTAGGAGCTCCTACGAGCAGTACTTC.

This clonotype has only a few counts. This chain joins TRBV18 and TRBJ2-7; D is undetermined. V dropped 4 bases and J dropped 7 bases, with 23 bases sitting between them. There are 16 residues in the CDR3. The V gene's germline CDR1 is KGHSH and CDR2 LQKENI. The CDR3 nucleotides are TGTGCCAGCTCACAGTTGTCAGGTCCCACCCTCAGGGAGCAGTACTTC. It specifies CASSQLSGPTLREQYF. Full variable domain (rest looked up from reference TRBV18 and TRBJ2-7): NAGVMQNPRHLVRRRGQEARLRCSPMKGHSHVYWYRQLPEEGLKFMVYLQKENIIDESGMPKERFSAEFPKEGPSILRIQQVVRGDSAAYFCASSQLSGPTLREQYFGPGTRLTVT.

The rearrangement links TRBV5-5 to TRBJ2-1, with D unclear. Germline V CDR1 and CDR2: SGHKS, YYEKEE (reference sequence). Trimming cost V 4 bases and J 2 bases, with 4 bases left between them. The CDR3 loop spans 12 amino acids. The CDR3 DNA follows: TGTGCCAGCAGCCCACCCTACAATGAGCAGTTCTTC. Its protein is CASSPPYNEQFF.